This is a list of T cell receptor beta chains from one sample in a study of CXCR3-negative and CXCR3-positive naive CD8 T cells. With the 5' RACE reads reprocessed, TCRdb shows one record per CDR3 protein and no DNA. In total, the table holds tens of thousands of distinct CDR3 sequences. The sample comprised naive CXCR3- CD8+ T cells from blood. The receptors originated from a human donor in good health. Some clones in this sample may be carry-over from other donors' samples. Both conserved end residues are part of each CDR3.

TRBJ2-5 | TRBV5-4 | 17 | CASSLGFGASGQETQYF
TRBJ2-3 | TRBV13 | 18 | CASSSFGTSGKEANTQYF
TRBJ2-2 | TRBV6-5 | 18 | CASSPSGLAGTHLGELFF
TRBJ2-1 | TRBV28 | 17 | CASSLGASGKPYNEQFF
TRBJ2-7 | TRBV29-1 | 11 | CSVGTGYEQYF
TRBJ2-1 | TRBV6-1 | 14 | CASRGGLVGREQFF
TRBJ1-6 | TRBV12-3/TRBV12-4 | 16 | CASSHAGTSFGSPLHF
TRBJ1-2 | TRBV29-1 | 14 | CSVLGQGVNYGYTF
TRBJ2-2 | TRBV7-3 | 15 | CASSSDTLTSGELFF
TRBJ2-7 | TRBV7-3 | 13 | CASSPTDAYEQYF
TRBJ1-2 | TRBV6-2/TRBV6-3 | 14 | CASRTLDSIYGYTF
TRBJ2-3 | TRBV12-3/TRBV12-4 | 16 | CASSSGRTGETDTQYF
TRBJ2-7 | TRBV29-1 | 15 | CSANGGGRGTYEQYF
TRBJ2-5 | TRBV30 | 14 | CAWIPWLDTETQYF
TRBJ2-3 | TRBV7-3 | 15 | CASSLWLAGEDTQYF
TRBJ1-6 | TRBV20-1 | 15 | CSAMEPEGFNSPLHF
TRBJ1-1 | TRBV6-2/TRBV6-3 | 15 | CASSSLGVMNTEAFF
TRBJ1-1 | TRBV20-1 | 12 | CRAIRMNTEAFF